This T cell receptor beta chain was captured in a study of PD-L1 blockade in urothelial cancer. Overall study context: The patients' atezolizumab therapy, 1,200 mg intravenously every 3 weeks, started in the mid-2010s.

Libraries were prepared by immunoSEQ multiplex PCR; TCRdb keeps only in-frame clonotypes and omits some of them. This sample carries fewer than 25,000 clones, around 88% of them seen once, and the ten largest clones take roughly 3%. This CDR3 is built from 13 residues. V was clipped by 6 bases and J by 4 bases, with 13 bases between them. Per germline, CDR1 WNHNN and CDR2 SYGVQD (reference sequence). The origin of this receptor is a man aged 50 or older with urothelial cancer. The sequencing used PBMCs, collected around atezolizumab (anti-PD-L1) treatment. This chain uses TRBV10-1 with TRBJ2-7; D possibly corresponds to TRBD1 (5 bases). CDR3 in DNA: TGCGCCAGCAGCTCGATGACAGATTACGAGCAGTACTTC. Translated, it gives CASSSMTDYEQYF.